Listed here are 8 T cell receptor beta chains from one sample, sequenced in a study of control samples from healthy donors and cancer patients. The method was immunoSEQ multiplex PCR; TCRdb's version includes in-frame clones alone and lacks a portion of them. The top ten hold roughly 13% of the sample, which has some 150,000 clones, around 94% seen once. The source material was blood. Receptors were obtained from a middle-aged man in good health.

The V call is TRBV30, the J call TRBJ1-1; 7 bases fit TRBD1. CDR3 length: 13 residues. Germline V lookup: CDR1 GTSNPN, CDR2 SVGIG (reference sequence). The V segment lost 1 base and the J segment 4 bases; nucleotides outside the gene matches: 3. The CDR3 protein is CAWSARDSTEAFF. The CDR3 nucleotides read TGTGCCTGGAGTGCTAGGGACAGCACTGAAGCTTTCTTT.

The chain joins TRBV18 to TRBJ1-1; 8 bases are a match to TRBD1. Trimming took 2 bases from V and 4 from J; bases not matched to a gene: 9. Germline lookup yields CDR1 KGHSH and CDR2 LQKENI. This CDR3 is built from 16 residues. CDR3 region: CASSPGSGGFGTEAFF. In DNA, the CDR3 is TGTGCCAGCTCACCAGGGTCAGGGGGCTTCGGCACTGAAGCTTTCTTT.

This chain uses TRBV4-3 with TRBJ1-5; D not certain. The CDR3 extends over 14 amino acids. Trimming removed 0 bases at V and 5 bases at J, with 8 bases between. Germline values: CDR1 LGHNA, CDR2 YSLEER. CDR3 region: CASSQERGYQPQHF. Written as DNA, the CDR3 is TGCGCCAGCAGCCAAGAAAGAGGGTATCAGCCCCAGCATTTT.

The chain uses TRBV11-2 and TRBJ1-1, with TRBD1 as a possible D gene (6 bases). Trimming took 5 bases from V and 0 from J, leaving 13 bases between them. CDR3 size: 15 residues. Germline CDR1 is SGHAT and CDR2 is FQNNGV. The CDR3 sequence: CASSPRDTLNTEAFF. The DNA for the CDR3 is TGTGCCAGCAGCCCTCGGGACACTCTGAACACTGAAGCTTTCTTT.

J is TRBJ2-1 and V is TRBV7-9, with 12 bases aligning to TRBD2. The ends lost 4 bases at V and 4 bases at J; junction bases unmatched: 5. CDR1 and CDR2 (germline): SEHNR, FQNEAQ (reference sequence). The CDR3 has 16 amino acids. The CDR3 spells CASSSRGTSGYNEQFF. The DNA of the CDR3 is TGTGCCAGCAGCTCCCGAGGGACTAGCGGGTACAATGAGCAGTTCTTC.

The rearrangement uses TRBV24-1 and TRBJ2-5; no reliable D call. Germline-derived CDR1 and CDR2 are KGHDR and SFDVKD. V lost 4 bases, J lost 6 bases, and 20 bases lay in between. There are 16 residues in the CDR3. As DNA, the CDR3 is TGTGCCACCAGTGACCCCGCCGCGTCTGGGCCGAAGACCCAGTACTTC. Its protein product is CATSDPAASGPKTQYF.

This chain connects TRBV28 to TRBJ2-7; no reliable D call. There are 12 residues in the CDR3. CDR1 is MDHEN and CDR2 is SYDVKM in the germline V gene. V was cut by 2 bases and J by 3 bases, with 5 bases left in between. Here the CDR3 DNA reads TGTGCCAGCAGTTTACCCTTCTACGAGCAGTACTTC. Translation gives CASSLPFYEQYF.

The chain is built from TRBV7-3 and TRBJ1-1, with 9 positions matching TRBD1. V shed 5 bases, J shed 2 bases, and the junction held 3 bases outside the gene matches. Looked up from germline, CDR1 is SGHTA and CDR2 is FQGTGA. The CDR3 covers 14 residues. CDR3 amino acids: CASSPDRGNTEAFF. CDR3 coding DNA: TGTGCCAGCAGCCCGGACAGGGGTAACACTGAAGCTTTCTTT.